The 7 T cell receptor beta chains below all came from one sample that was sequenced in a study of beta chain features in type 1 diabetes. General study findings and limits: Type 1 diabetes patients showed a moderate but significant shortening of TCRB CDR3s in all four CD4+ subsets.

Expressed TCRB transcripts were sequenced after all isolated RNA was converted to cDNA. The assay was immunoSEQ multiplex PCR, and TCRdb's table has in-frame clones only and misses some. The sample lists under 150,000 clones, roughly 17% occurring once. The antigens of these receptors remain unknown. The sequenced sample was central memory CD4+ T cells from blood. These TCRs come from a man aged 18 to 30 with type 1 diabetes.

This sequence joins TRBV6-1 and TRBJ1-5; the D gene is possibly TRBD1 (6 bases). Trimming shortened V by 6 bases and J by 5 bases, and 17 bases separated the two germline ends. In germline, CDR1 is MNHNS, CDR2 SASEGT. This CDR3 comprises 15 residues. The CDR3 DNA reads TGTGCCAGCAGAGACCGACAGGCCCTACATCAGCCCCAGCATTTT. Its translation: CASRDRQALHQPQHF.

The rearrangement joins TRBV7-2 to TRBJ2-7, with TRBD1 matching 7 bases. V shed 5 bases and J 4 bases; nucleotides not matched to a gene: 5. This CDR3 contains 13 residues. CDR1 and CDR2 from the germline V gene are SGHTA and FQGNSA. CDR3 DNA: TGTGCCAGCAGCGGCTGGGACAGATACGAGCAGTACTTC. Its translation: CASSGWDRYEQYF.

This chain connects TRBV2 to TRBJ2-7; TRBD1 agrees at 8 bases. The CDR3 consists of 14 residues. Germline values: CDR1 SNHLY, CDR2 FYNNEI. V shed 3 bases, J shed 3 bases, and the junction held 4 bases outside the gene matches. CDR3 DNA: TGTGCCAGCAGTGATGGACAGGGAGTCTACGAGCAGTACTTC. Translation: CASSDGQGVYEQYF.

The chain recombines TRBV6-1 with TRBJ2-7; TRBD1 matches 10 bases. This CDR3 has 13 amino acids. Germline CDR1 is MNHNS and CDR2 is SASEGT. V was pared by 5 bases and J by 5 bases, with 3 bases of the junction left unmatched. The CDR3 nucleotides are TGTGCCAGCAGTCAAGGGACAGGGGACGAGCAGTACTTC. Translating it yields CASSQGTGDEQYF.

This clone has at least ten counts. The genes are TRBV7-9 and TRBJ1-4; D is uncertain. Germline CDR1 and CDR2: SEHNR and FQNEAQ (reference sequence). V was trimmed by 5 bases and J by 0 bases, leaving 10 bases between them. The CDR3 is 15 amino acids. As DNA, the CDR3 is TGTGCCAGCAGCCCCCTCAGTGCAACTAATGAAAAACTGTTTTTT. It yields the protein CASSPLSATNEKLFF.

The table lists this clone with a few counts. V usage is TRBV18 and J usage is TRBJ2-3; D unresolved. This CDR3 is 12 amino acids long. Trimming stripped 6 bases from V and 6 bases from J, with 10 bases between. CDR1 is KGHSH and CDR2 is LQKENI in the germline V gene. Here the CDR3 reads CASSDSLDTQYF. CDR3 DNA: TGTGCCAGCTCCGACTCCTTGGATACGCAGTATTTT.

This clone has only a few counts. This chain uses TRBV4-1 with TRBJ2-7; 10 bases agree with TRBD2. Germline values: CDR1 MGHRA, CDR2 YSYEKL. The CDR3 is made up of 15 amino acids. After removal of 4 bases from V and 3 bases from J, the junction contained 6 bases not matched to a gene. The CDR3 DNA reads TGCGCCAGCAGCCGAGAGCGGGGGGGACTCTACGAGCAGTACTTC. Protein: CASSRERGGLYEQYF.